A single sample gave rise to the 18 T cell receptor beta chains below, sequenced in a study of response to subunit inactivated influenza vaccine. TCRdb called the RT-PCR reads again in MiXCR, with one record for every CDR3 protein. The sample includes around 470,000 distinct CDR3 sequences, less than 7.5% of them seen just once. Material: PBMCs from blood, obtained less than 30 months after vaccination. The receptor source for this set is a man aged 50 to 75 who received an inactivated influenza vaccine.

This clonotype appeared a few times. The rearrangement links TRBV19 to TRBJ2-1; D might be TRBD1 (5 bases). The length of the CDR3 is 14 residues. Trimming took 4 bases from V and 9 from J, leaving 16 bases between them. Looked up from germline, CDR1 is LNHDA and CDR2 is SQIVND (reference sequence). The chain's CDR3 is CASSNPRQFGEQFF. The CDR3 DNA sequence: TGTGCCAGTAGTAACCCCAGACAGTTCGGTGAGCAGTTCTTC.

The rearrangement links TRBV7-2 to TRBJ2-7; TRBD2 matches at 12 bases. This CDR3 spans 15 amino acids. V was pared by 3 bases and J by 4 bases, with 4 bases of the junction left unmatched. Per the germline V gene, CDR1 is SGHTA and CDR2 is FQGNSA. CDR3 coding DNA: TGTGCCAGCAGCTTGCCCGGGACTAGCGGGTACGAGCAGTACTTC. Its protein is CASSLPGTSGYEQYF.

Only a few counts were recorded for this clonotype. CDR3 DNA sequence: TGTGCCAGCCGGTCGGAGTGGATCGACAATCAGCCCCAGCATTTT. This translates into CASRSEWIDNQPQHF. The rearrangement links TRBV2 to TRBJ1-5; no definite D call. CDR3 length equals 15 residues. CDR1 and CDR2 (germline): SNHLY, FYNNEI. V was trimmed by 8 bases and J by 3 bases, leaving 17 bases between them. Complete variable domain (other parts from reference TRBV2 and TRBJ1-5): EPEVTQTPSHQVTQMGQEVILRCVPISNHLYFYWYRQILGQKVEFLVSFYNNEISEKSEIFDDQFSVERPDGSNFTLKIRSTKLEDSAMYFCASRSEWIDNQPQHFGDGTRLSIL.

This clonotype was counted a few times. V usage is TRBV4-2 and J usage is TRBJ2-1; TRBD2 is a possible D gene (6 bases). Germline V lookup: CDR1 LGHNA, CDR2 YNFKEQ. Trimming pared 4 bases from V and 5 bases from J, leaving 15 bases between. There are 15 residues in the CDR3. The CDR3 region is CASSLSGVGNNEQFF. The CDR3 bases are TGTGCCAGCAGCCTCTCGGGAGTGGGGAACAATGAGCAGTTCTTC.

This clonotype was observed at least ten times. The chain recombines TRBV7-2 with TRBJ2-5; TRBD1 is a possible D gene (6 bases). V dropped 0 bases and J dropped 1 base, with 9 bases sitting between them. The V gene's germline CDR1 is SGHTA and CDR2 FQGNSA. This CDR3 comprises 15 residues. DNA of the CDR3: TGTGCCAGCAGCTTAGCAGGGGGAAGCCAAGAGACCCAGTACTTC. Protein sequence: CASSLAGGSQETQYF.

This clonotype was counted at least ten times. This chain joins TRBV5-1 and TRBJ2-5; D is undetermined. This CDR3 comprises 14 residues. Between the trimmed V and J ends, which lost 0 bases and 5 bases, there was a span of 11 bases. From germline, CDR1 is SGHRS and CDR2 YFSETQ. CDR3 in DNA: TGCGCCAGCAGCTTGGAAGGGTTTTCGGAGACCCAGTACTTC. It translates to CASSLEGFSETQYF.

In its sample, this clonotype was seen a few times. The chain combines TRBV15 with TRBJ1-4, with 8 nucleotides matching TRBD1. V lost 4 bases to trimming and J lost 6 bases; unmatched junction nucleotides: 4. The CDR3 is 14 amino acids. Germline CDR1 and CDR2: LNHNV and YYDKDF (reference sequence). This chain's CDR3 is CATSTQGVDEKLFF. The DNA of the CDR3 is TGTGCCACCAGCACACAGGGGGTAGATGAAAAACTGTTTTTT.

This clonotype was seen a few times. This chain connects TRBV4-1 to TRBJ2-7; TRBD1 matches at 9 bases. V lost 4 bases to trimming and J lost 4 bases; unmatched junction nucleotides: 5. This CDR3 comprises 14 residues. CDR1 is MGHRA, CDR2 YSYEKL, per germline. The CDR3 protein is CASSLRTGEYEQYF. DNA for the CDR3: TGCGCCAGCAGCCTCCGGACAGGGGAGTACGAGCAGTACTTC.

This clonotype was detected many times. The CDR3 loop is CASRNLAAKNIQYF. The CDR3 nucleotides read TGTGCCAGCAGGAATTTGGCAGCCAAAAACATTCAGTACTTC. This chain connects TRBV12-3 or TRBV12-4 to TRBJ2-4; unclear D gene. The CDR3 has 14 residues. The V end was cut by 6 bases, the J end by 0 bases, with 9 bases between.

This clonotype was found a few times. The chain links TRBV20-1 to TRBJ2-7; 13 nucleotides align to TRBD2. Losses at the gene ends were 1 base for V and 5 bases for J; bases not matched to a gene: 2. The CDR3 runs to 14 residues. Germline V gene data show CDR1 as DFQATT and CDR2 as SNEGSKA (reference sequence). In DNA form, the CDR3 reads TGCAGTGCTAGAGGACTAGCGGGAGGTGACGAGCAGTACTTC. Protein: CSARGLAGGDEQYF.

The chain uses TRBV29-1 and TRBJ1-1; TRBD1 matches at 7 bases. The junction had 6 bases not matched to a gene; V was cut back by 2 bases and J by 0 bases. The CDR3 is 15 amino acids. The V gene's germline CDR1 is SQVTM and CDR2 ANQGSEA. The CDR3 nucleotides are TGCAGCGTTGAATCGGGACAGAAACTGAACACTGAAGCTTTCTTT. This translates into CSVESGQKLNTEAFF.

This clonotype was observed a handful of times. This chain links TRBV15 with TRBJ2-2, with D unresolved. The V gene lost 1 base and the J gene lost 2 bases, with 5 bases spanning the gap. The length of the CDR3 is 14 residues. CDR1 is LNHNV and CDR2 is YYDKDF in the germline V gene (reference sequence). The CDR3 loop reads CATSRVQNTGELFF. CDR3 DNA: TGTGCCACCAGCAGAGTACAAAACACCGGGGAGCTGTTTTTT.

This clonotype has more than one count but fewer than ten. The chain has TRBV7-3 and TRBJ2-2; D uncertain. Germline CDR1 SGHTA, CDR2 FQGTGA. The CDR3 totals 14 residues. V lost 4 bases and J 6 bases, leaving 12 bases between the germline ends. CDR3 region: CASSSAPSAGELFF. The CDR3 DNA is TGTGCCAGCAGCTCCGCGCCTTCTGCCGGGGAGCTGTTTTTT.

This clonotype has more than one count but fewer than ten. CDR3 DNA: TGCAGTGCTAGACGCATAGCGGGGGGGCCGAGAAGAGATACGCAGTATTTT. It encodes CSARRIAGGPRRDTQYF. The V gene is TRBV20-1, the J gene TRBJ2-3, with 11 bases identical to TRBD2. Germline V lookup: CDR1 DFQATT, CDR2 SNEGSKA (reference sequence). The CDR3 runs 17 residues. Germline trimming cut 2 bases from V and 5 bases from J; bases unmatched to any gene: 12.

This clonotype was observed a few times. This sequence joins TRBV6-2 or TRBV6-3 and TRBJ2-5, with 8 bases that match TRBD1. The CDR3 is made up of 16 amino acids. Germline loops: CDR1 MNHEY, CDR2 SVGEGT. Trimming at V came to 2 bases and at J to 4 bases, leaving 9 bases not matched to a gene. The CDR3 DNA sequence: TGTGCCAGCAGTTACAGCAGGGGGCTCGTGCGAGAGACCCAGTACTTC. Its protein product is CASSYSRGLVRETQYF.

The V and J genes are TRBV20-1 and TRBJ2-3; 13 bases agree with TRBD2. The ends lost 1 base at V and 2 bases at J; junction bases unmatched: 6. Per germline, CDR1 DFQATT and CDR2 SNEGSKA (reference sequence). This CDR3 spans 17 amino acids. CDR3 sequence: CSARVWTSGGITDTQYF. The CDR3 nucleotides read TGCAGTGCTAGAGTCTGGACTAGCGGGGGTATCACAGATACGCAGTATTTT.

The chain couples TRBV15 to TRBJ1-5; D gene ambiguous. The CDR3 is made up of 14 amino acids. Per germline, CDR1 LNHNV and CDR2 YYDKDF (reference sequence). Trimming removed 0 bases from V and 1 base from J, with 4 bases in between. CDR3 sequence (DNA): TGTGCCACCAGCAGAGAACAGAGCAATCAGCCCCAGCATTTT. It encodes CATSREQSNQPQHF.

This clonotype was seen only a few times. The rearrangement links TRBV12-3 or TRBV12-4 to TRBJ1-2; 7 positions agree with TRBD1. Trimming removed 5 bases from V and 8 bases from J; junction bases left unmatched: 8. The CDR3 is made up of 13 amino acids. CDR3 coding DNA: TGTGCCAGCAGTGCCGGGACAGTCACGGGCTACACCTTC. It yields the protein CASSAGTVTGYTF.